The 2 T cell receptor beta chains presented below share a single source sample, sequenced in a study of shared clonotypes between healthy human individuals. The data were produced by immunoSEQ multiplex PCR, yet TCRdb's version contains in-frame clones alone and is incomplete. The sample gives about half a million clones, around 80% of which show up once; approximately 12% is in the top ten. The source material was PBMCs. Receptors originate from a middle-aged woman in good health. Some clones in this sample may be carry-over from other donors' samples.

V and J are TRBV5-1 and TRBJ2-5; D assignment may be TRBD1 or TRBD2 (7 bases each). From germline, CDR1 is SGHRS and CDR2 YFSETQ. The CDR3 consists of 13 residues. V dropped 4 bases and J dropped 4 bases, with 11 bases sitting between them. CDR3 coding DNA: TGCGCCAGCAGCGCAGGGGGGGGAGAGACCCAGTACTTC. Its protein product is CASSAGGGETQYF.

This clone was seen a handful of times. The chain carries TRBV2 and TRBJ2-7; perhaps TRBD2 as D (6 bases). V dropped 6 bases and J dropped 3 bases, with 18 bases sitting between them. The CDR3 is made up of 15 amino acids. Germline CDR1 SNHLY, CDR2 FYNNEI. The CDR3 here is CASSALARRVYEQYF. In nucleotides, the CDR3 is TGTGCCAGCAGCGCTCTAGCGAGAAGGGTCTACGAGCAGTACTTC.